The source of this T cell receptor (beta chain) is a study of blood T cell repertoires in COVID-19. About the study: Samples taken during acute and convalescent COVID-19 were collected in the United States, Italy and Spain. T cells, B-cell-depleted T cells, or PBMCs supplied cDNA or gDNA.

In the study's own analysis: Counts of nucleated cells, estimated from reference gene primer amplification, were obtained. This table comes from immunoSEQ multiplex PCR, and its TCRdb copy is limited to in-frame clones, with some not included. V and J calls and clone size follow that table, whereas D and trimming were derived from the DNA. The table shows about 61,000 clones, with roughly 90% occurring only once. Germline CDR1 and CDR2: MGHDK and SYGVNS. The length of the CDR3 is 15 residues. With 4 bases clipped from V and 0 bases from J, the junction kept 2 bases outside the gene matches. The rearrangement joins TRBV25-1 to TRBJ2-7; TRBD2 matches at 11 bases. Sequenced: peripheral blood. The source of this sequence is a woman in her forties or fifties with active or convalescent COVID-19. The CDR3 here is CASSGGLAASYEQYF. CDR3 in DNA: TGTGCCAGCAGTGGGGGACTAGCGGCCTCCTACGAGCAGTACTTC.